The clone carrying this TCR beta chain appeared a single time. Its antigen remains unidentified. This entry is derived from a study of cytomegalovirus exposure and HLA in healthy donors. Study results and caveats: The study flagged some 170 TCR beta chains as cytomegalovirus-associated.

The V gene lost 4 bases and the J gene lost 1 base, with 13 bases spanning the gap. This CDR3 comprises 15 residues. CDR1 is MGHDK and CDR2 is SYGVNS in the germline V gene. Measured with immunoSEQ multiplex PCR; TCRdb has only the in-frame clones, and not every one. The sample lists over 250,000 clones; roughly nine tenths were seen once. This receptor was taken from a young woman in good health and CMV-seropositive. Sequences were obtained from PBMCs. The V and J genes are TRBV25-1 and TRBJ1-1; perhaps TRBD1 as D (5 bases). CDR3 residues: CASSVDKLTNTEAFF. CDR3 nucleotide sequence: TGTGCCAGCAGTGTGGACAAGTTAACGAACACTGAAGCTTTCTTT.